This TCR beta chain was profiled in a study of T cell responses to AZD1222 COVID-19 vaccine. The CDR3 has 12 amino acids. Germline values: CDR1 SNHLY, CDR2 FYNNEI. V dropped 0 bases and J dropped 12 bases, with 12 bases sitting between them. TCRdb's copy holds only in-frame clones and misses some; the assay was immunoSEQ multiplex PCR. The data show some 150,000 clones, more than 80% seen once. Points from the study as a whole: White British people made up most donors, females outnumbered males, and clonal diversity was possibly underestimated. The peak T cell response came first, and repertoires were sampled only after it.

As to this clone: The antigen remains unidentified.

Here the sequenced sample was peripheral blood, taken on day 0 of MenACWY control vaccination. The chain carries TRBV2 and TRBJ2-7, with D possibly being TRBD1 (6 bases). This clonotype originated in an adult in good health. CDR3: CASSEALPDRYF. In nucleotides, the CDR3 is TGTGCCAGCAGTGAAGCGCTTCCGGACAGGTACTTC.